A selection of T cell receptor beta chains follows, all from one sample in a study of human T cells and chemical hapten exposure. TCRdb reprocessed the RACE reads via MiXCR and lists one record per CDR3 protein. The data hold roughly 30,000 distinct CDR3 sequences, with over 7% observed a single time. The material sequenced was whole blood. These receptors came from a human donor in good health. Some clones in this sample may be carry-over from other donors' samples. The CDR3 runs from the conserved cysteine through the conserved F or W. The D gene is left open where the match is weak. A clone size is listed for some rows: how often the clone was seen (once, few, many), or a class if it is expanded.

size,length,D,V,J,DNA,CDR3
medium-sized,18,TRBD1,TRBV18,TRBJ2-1,TGTGCCAGCTCACCATCGGGACAGGGGAGCGGGCCCTACAATGAGCAGTTCTTC,CASSPSGQGSGPYNEQFF
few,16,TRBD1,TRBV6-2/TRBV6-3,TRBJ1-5,TGTGCCAGCAGTTACTCGAACAGGGGGCCCGATCAGCCCCAGCATTTT,CASSYSNRGPDQPQHF
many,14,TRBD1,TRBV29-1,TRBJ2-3,TGCAGCGCTGGGACAGGGAAAGGAACAGATACGCAGTATTTT,CSAGTGKGTDTQYF
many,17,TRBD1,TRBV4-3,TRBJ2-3,TGCGCCAGCAGCCAAGATTTGACAGGGCCCTTAGCAGATACGCAGTATTTT,CASSQDLTGPLADTQYF
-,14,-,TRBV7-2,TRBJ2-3,TGTGCCAGCAGCTTCAGGCAGGGCACAGATACGCAGTATTTT,CASSFRQGTDTQYF
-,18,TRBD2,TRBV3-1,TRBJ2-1,TGTGCCAGCAGCTCTCCTTCGATCCAGACTAGCGGGAGAAGAAAGCAGTTCTTC,CASSSPSIQTSGRRKQFF
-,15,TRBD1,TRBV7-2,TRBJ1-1,TGTGCCAGCAGCTTGGGGTGGACAGGGAGTTCTGAAGCTTTCTTT,CASSLGWTGSSEAFF
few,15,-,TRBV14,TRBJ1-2,TGTGCCAGCAGCCAAGTGAGGGGTTTTGTTGATGGCTACACCTTC,CASSQVRGFVDGYTF
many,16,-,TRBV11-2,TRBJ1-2,TGTGCCAGCAGCCCGACCCGAGGGACCTCCCAATATGGCTACACCTTC,CASSPTRGTSQYGYTF
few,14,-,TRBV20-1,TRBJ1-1,TGCAGTGCTAGGTTGGGACACCTAAACACTGAAGCTTTCTTT,CSARLGHLNTEAFF
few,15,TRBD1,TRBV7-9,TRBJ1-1,TGTGCCAGCAGCTTACCATTTCGACAGGGCAATGAAGCTTTCTTT,CASSLPFRQGNEAFF
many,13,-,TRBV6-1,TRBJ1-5,TGTGCCAGCAGTGAAGCCCCCGGGAGGCCCCAGCATTTT,CASSEAPGRPQHF
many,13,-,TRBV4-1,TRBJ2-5,TGCGCCAGCAGCCAGGAGAACCAAGAGACCCAGTACTTC,CASSQENQETQYF
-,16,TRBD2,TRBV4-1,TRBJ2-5,TGCGCCAGCAGCCAAGGACTAGCGGGGGCACAAGAGACCCAGTACTTC,CASSQGLAGAQETQYF
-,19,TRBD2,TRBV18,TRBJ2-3,TGTGCCAGCTCACCACTTCCAGCGGGAGGGCCCTCGAGCACAGATACGCAGTATTTT,CASSPLPAGGPSSTDTQYF
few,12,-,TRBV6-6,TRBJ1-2,TGTGCCAGTTCAGGACAGAGTTATGGCTACACCTTC,CASSGQSYGYTF
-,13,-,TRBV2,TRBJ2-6,TGTGCCAGCACGGGAGCTGGGGCCAACGTCCTGACTTTC,CASTGAGANVLTF
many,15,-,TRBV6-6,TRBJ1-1,TGTGCCAGCAGTCCCCGTGGACGGATGAACACTGAAGCTTTCTTT,CASSPRGRMNTEAFF
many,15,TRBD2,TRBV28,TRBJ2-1,TGTGCCACCAGGCCGGGTGGGACTACCTACAATGAGCAGTTCTTC,CATRPGGTTYNEQFF
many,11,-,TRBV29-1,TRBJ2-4,TGCAGCGCCCTCAGTGAAAACATTCAGTACTTC,CSALSENIQYF
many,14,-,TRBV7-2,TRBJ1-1,TGTGCCAGCAGCTTCTCTTGGAGGGGGGCTGAAGCTTTCTTT,CASSFSWRGAEAFF
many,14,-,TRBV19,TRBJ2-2,TGTGCCAGTAACAAGGGAGGCTACACCGGGGAGCTGTTTTTT,CASNKGGYTGELFF
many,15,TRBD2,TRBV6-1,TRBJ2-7,TGTGCCAGCAGTGCGCTAGCGGGGTCCTCCTACGAGCAGTACTTC,CASSALAGSSYEQYF
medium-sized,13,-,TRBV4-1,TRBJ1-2,TGCGCCAGCAGCCAATTGGGGCTCTATGGCGACACCTTC,CASSQLGLYGDTF
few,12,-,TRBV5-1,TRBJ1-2,TGCGCCAGCAGCGTGGACAGCTATGGCTACACCTTC,CASSVDSYGYTF
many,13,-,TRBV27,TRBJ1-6,TGTGCCAGCAGCCCCTTAGGAGGATCACCCCTCCACTTT,CASSPLGGSPLHF
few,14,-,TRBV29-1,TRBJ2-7,TGCAGCGTCTTGGGTGGCCCAGGAGTCGACGAGCAGTACTTC,CSVLGGPGVDEQYF
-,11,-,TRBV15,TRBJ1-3,TGTGCCACCAGCGAAAGAAACACCATATATTTT,CATSERNTIYF